Listed below are T cell receptor beta chains from one sample, sequenced in a study of response to subunit inactivated influenza vaccine. TCRdb redid the calling of the RT-PCR reads with MiXCR, one entry per CDR3 protein. The sample records around 190,000 distinct CDR3 sequences, 14% being singletons. The sequencing here drew on CD8+ T cells sorted from PBMCs, taken around 5 days after vaccination. The receptors here all came from a man between 45 and 60 years old who received an inactivated influenza vaccine. Both conserved end residues are part of each CDR3. Fields, in order: clone size, V gene, J gene, CDR3 protein. Clone size is stated in some rows and not others, as once, few, many or a class when expanded.

>few|TRBV4-1|TRBJ2-6
CASSQALEAAGVISGANVLTF
>few|TRBV20-1|TRBJ2-7
CSAPSGSVYEQYF
>few|TRBV7-9|TRBJ2-1
CASSRSQGSIYNEQFF
>few|TRBV15|TRBJ1-5
CATSKGLGQPQHF
>few|TRBV29-1|TRBJ1-1
CSVESGGAPEAFF
>few|TRBV7-8|TRBJ2-7
CASSAKKTRGYEQYF
>.|TRBV7-9|TRBJ2-5
CASSLQGNQETQYF
>many|TRBV12-3/TRBV12-4|TRBJ2-3
CASTTTATDTQYF
>few|TRBV19|TRBJ1-2
CASTGVTVADYGYTF
>.|TRBV24-1|TRBJ2-5
CATSDSGAQETQYF
>few|TRBV15|TRBJ2-3
CATSRAFSRADTQYF
>few|TRBV5-1|TRBJ2-1
CASSLDRYGGNEQFF
>.|TRBV5-5|TRBJ2-7
CASSLETGVYEQYF
>.|TRBV20-1|TRBJ2-3
CSARTGGWEFFTDTQYF
>.|TRBV13|TRBJ2-2
CASSLRGTGELFF
>few|TRBV7-9|TRBJ2-1
CASSLAWEARNDNEQFF
>few|TRBV9|TRBJ1-2
CASSVAATTTPNYGYTF
>many|TRBV5-1|TRBJ2-7
CASSLGSLGPKTYEQYF
>.|TRBV7-9|TRBJ2-7
CASSLNSGRSLYEQYF
>many|TRBV5-1|TRBJ2-1
CASSSIRGARDNEQFF
>.|TRBV6-2/TRBV6-3|TRBJ2-1
CASRSNEQFF
>few|TRBV7-2|TRBJ2-3
CASSWGLAGVADTQYF
>few|TRBV6-1|TRBJ2-7
CASSAAGTGGFYEQYF
>few|TRBV29-1|TRBJ1-1
CSVLGARGAPRENTEAFF
>few|TRBV27|TRBJ2-2
CASSLGRNTGELFF
>.|TRBV4-2|TRBJ2-1
CASSYFLAGGKDYNEQFF
>many|TRBV11-2|TRBJ2-7
CASSFGRSAYEQYF
>medium-sized|TRBV20-1|TRBJ2-3
CSATGIGDTQYF
>many|TRBV6-1|TRBJ2-7
CASSPLWEMSYEQYF
>.|TRBV4-1|TRBJ2-3
CASSRDRVGTDTQYF
>few|TRBV12-3/TRBV12-4|TRBJ2-1
CASSLFGSSYNEQFF
>few|TRBV4-3|TRBJ2-5
CASSQDGLANQETQYF
>.|TRBV6-1|TRBJ1-5
CASREGSAGPQHF
>few|TRBV3-1|TRBJ2-2
CASSQVLAGGTGELFF
>.|TRBV25-1|TRBJ2-7
CASSDRASHEQYF
>.|TRBV7-9|TRBJ2-1
CASSGGLDNEQFF
>few|TRBV29-1|TRBJ2-1
CSVVGLAGVTYNEQFF
>few|TRBV27|TRBJ2-1
CASSFSRSNYNEQFF
>few|TRBV9|TRBJ1-1
CASSVLNTEAFF
>few|TRBV29-1|TRBJ2-7
CSVEFGRTGMIDEQYF
>many|TRBV5-1|TRBJ1-2
CASSFGVIYGYTF
>few|TRBV20-1|TRBJ2-7
CSARVGRSQIYEQYF
>.|TRBV4-3|TRBJ1-2
CASSQTGTANYGYTF
>few|TRBV7-3|TRBJ2-1
CASSLYPFYNEQFF
>many|TRBV27|TRBJ2-1
CASTVYGGSSYNEQFF
>.|TRBV7-2|TRBJ2-7
CASSLALGQGIYEQYF
>few|TRBV7-6|TRBJ2-7
CASSSSGGGEEQYF
>.|TRBV28|TRBJ2-7
CASSLFRGAGYEQYF
>.|TRBV29-1|TRBJ2-7
CSVEAGRSYEQYF
>.|TRBV7-2|TRBJ1-1
CASSFGRTTEAFF